These T cell receptor beta chains were read from a single sample in a study of shared clonotypes between healthy human individuals. Produced via immunoSEQ multiplex PCR; TCRdb's table is partial and in-frame only. The sample contains about 590,000 clones, roughly 95% of which appear only once. Sequenced material: naive CD8+ T cells sorted from blood. The receptors here all came from a woman aged 30 to 39 in good health. CDR3s include the opening cysteine and the closing phenylalanine or tryptophan. A D gene is named only where the DNA matches it firmly. Clone size is shown for a subset of rows, as once, few, many or a class of expanded clone.

cdr3_nt: TGTGCCAGCAGTTACATCCTGGGCGGAGAGACCCAGTACTTC
cdr3_aa: CASSYILGGETQYF
j_call: TRBJ2-5
clone_size: NA
v_call: TRBV6-5
d_call: NA

cdr3_nt: TGTGCCAGTAGTACAGGCGATAATCAGCCCCAGCATTTT
cdr3_aa: CASSTGDNQPQHF
j_call: TRBJ1-5
clone_size: NA
v_call: TRBV19
d_call: NA

cdr3_nt: TGTGCCAGCAGTTTAGGGGGCTCCTACAATGAGCAGTTCTTC
cdr3_aa: CASSLGGSYNEQFF
j_call: TRBJ2-1
clone_size: once
v_call: TRBV27
d_call: NA

cdr3_nt: TGTGCCAGCAGCTTGCACTCCTACGAGCAGTACTTC
cdr3_aa: CASSLHSYEQYF
j_call: TRBJ2-7
clone_size: NA
v_call: TRBV13
d_call: NA

cdr3_nt: NA
cdr3_aa: CASSSSRELSYNEQFF
j_call: TRBJ2-1
clone_size: NA
v_call: TRBV27
d_call: NA

cdr3_nt: TGTGCCAGCAGCTTAGTGGGGAGCGGTGGATATGGCTACACCTTC
cdr3_aa: CASSLVGSGGYGYTF
j_call: TRBJ1-2
clone_size: NA
v_call: TRBV7-8
d_call: NA

cdr3_nt: TGTGCCAGTCAAAAGAGGGACTTCTCCTACAATGAGCAGTTCTTC
cdr3_aa: CASQKRDFSYNEQFF
j_call: TRBJ2-1
clone_size: once
v_call: TRBV27
d_call: NA

cdr3_nt: TGTGCCAGCAGCGATTCGACAGGGACCACAGATACGCAGTATTTT
cdr3_aa: CASSDSTGTTDTQYF
j_call: TRBJ2-3
clone_size: NA
v_call: TRBV9
d_call: TRBD1

cdr3_nt: TGTGCCAGCAGCCGCGGAAACAATGAGCAGTTCTTC
cdr3_aa: CASSRGNNEQFF
j_call: TRBJ2-1
clone_size: once
v_call: TRBV11-2
d_call: NA

cdr3_nt: TGTGCCAGCAGTTCAGGGGCCAACGTCCTGACTTTC
cdr3_aa: CASSSGANVLTF
j_call: TRBJ2-6
clone_size: NA
v_call: TRBV28
d_call: NA

cdr3_nt: TGCGCCAGCAGCCCATCTCGGACAGATAATTCACCCCTCCACTTT
cdr3_aa: CASSPSRTDNSPLHF
j_call: TRBJ1-6
clone_size: NA
v_call: TRBV4-1
d_call: NA

cdr3_nt: TGCAGCGTGGCGAGGGACACTGAAGCTTTCTTT
cdr3_aa: CSVARDTEAFF
j_call: TRBJ1-1
clone_size: NA
v_call: TRBV29-1
d_call: NA

cdr3_nt: TGTGCCAGCAGCTCGGAACGGGTTGTTGAAAAACTGTTTTTT
cdr3_aa: CASSSERVVEKLFF
j_call: TRBJ1-4
clone_size: NA
v_call: TRBV7-9
d_call: NA

cdr3_nt: TGTGCCAGCAGTTATCGGGACGGAGACTACGAGCAGTACTTC
cdr3_aa: CASSYRDGDYEQYF
j_call: TRBJ2-7
clone_size: NA
v_call: TRBV6-6
d_call: NA

cdr3_nt: TGTGCCAGCAGCTTGGAGGGCGGCGAAAACATTCAGTACTTC
cdr3_aa: CASSLEGGENIQYF
j_call: TRBJ2-4
clone_size: NA
v_call: TRBV5-4
d_call: NA

cdr3_nt: TGTGCCTGGAGTGTTAGGACAGGGAATAACTATGGCTACACCTTC
cdr3_aa: CAWSVRTGNNYGYTF
j_call: TRBJ1-2
clone_size: once
v_call: TRBV30
d_call: TRBD1

cdr3_nt: TGTGCCAGCAGCTTAACGGCCGACGACATTGAGCAGTTCTTC
cdr3_aa: CASSLTADDIEQFF
j_call: TRBJ2-1
clone_size: NA
v_call: TRBV7-3
d_call: NA

cdr3_nt: TGTGCCAGCACCAAGAAGGGCGGGAGTTTAGATGAGCAGTTCTTC
cdr3_aa: CASTKKGGSLDEQFF
j_call: TRBJ2-1
clone_size: once
v_call: TRBV28
d_call: TRBD2

cdr3_nt: TGCGCCGCGGAGGGGCTAGCCTCCCACGAGCAGTACTTC
cdr3_aa: CAAEGLASHEQYF
j_call: TRBJ2-7
clone_size: NA
v_call: TRBV10-2
d_call: NA

cdr3_nt: TGTGCCAGCAGTGATCTGGATACCGGGACTAGCGGCCCATACGAGCAGTACTTC
cdr3_aa: CASSDLDTGTSGPYEQYF
j_call: TRBJ2-7
clone_size: NA
v_call: TRBV2
d_call: TRBD2

cdr3_nt: TGTGCCAGCAGTTTACGGTTCCCATCAGGAAACACTGAAGCTTTCTTT
cdr3_aa: CASSLRFPSGNTEAFF
j_call: TRBJ1-1
clone_size: NA
v_call: TRBV27
d_call: NA

cdr3_nt: TGTGCCAGCAGCCTAGGGTACGGCAACGAGCAGTACTTC
cdr3_aa: CASSLGYGNEQYF
j_call: TRBJ2-7
clone_size: NA
v_call: TRBV27
d_call: NA